The 9 T cell receptor beta chains below come from one sample, sequenced in a study of T cells after yellow fever vaccination. TCRdb re-called the 5' RACE reads with MiXCR, one entry per CDR3 protein. The sample yields about 330,000 distinct CDR3 sequences, around 8.1% seen once. This material consisted of PBMCs, taken roughly seven weeks after the first yellow fever vaccination. Receptor source: a man aged 18-30 years who received the YFV17D yellow fever vaccine.

This clonotype has just a few counts. The chain links TRBV12-3 or TRBV12-4 to TRBJ1-1, with 7 positions matching TRBD1. The CDR3 is 15 residues long. V gave up 4 bases and J gave up 4 bases; unmatched junction bases: 9. The CDR3 spells CASSWWPGGFTEAFF. The CDR3 DNA follows: TGTGCCAGCAGTTGGTGGCCAGGGGGATTCACTGAAGCTTTCTTT.

This clonotype was counted between two and nine times. This chain connects TRBV12-3 or TRBV12-4 to TRBJ2-7; no definite D call. Trimming took off 6 bases at V and 4 bases at J, with 13 bases between the two ends. This CDR3 has 13 residues. The CDR3 is CASSLDALYEQYV. The CDR3 DNA sequence: TGTGCCAGCAGCCTTGACGCACTTTACGAGCAGTACGTC.

The chain is built from TRBV6-6 and TRBJ2-7; the D gene could be TRBD1 or TRBD2 (5 bases each). Germline CDR1 MNHNY, CDR2 SVGAGI (reference sequence). CDR3 length: 12 residues. V was clipped by 8 bases and J by 6 bases, with 14 bases between them. The CDR3, as DNA: TGTGCCAGCGCCGGGACGAAGGTCGAGCAGTACTTC. Translated: CASAGTKVEQYF.

The V and J genes are TRBV10-3 and TRBJ2-5; D ambiguous. The length of the CDR3 is 11 residues. V lost 0 bases and J lost 7, with 3 bases in between. The germline gives CDR1 ENHRY, CDR2 SYGVKD. The CDR3 loop is CAISESGTQYF. The CDR3 nucleotides are TGTGCCATCAGTGAGTCAGGGACCCAGTACTTC.

This clonotype was counted at least ten times. The rearrangement links TRBV5-1 to TRBJ2-7; 7 bases align to TRBD1. The ends lost 0 bases at V and 5 bases at J; junction bases unmatched: 2. The length of the CDR3 is 13 residues. Germline V gives CDR1 SGHRS, CDR2 YFSETQ. The CDR3 DNA sequence: TGCGCCAGCAGCTTGGGACAGGGTAACGAGCAGTACTTC. It is translated as CASSLGQGNEQYF.

The chain employs TRBV18 and TRBJ1-3; no clear D gene. Trimming shortened V by 2 bases and J by 4 bases, and 12 bases separated the two germline ends. In germline, CDR1 is KGHSH, CDR2 LQKENI. CDR3 length equals 15 residues. This CDR3 is CASSPSASEGNTIYF. The CDR3, as DNA: TGTGCCAGCTCACCAAGCGCCTCCGAGGGAAACACCATATATTTT.

Only one count was recorded for this clonotype. This sequence joins TRBV6-2 or TRBV6-3 and TRBJ2-2; no reliable D call. The CDR3 length is 14 residues. CDR1 and CDR2 (germline): MNHEY, SVGEGT. V was shortened by 6 bases and J by 7 bases, with 15 bases between the two germline ends. The CDR3 DNA follows: TGTGCCAGCAGGCCCTACGGACCGGGCGGGGAGCTGTTTTTT. Translation: CASRPYGPGGELFF.

The chain couples TRBV5-6 to TRBJ1-1; TRBD1 might be the D (5 bases). CDR1 is SGHDT, CDR2 YYEEEE, per germline. This CDR3 has 17 residues. The V end lost 4 bases, the J end lost 1 base, and 20 bases lay between the germline ends. The CDR3 is CASSRPYGGYGNTEAFF. The CDR3 DNA follows: TGTGCCAGCAGCCGTCCCTACGGGGGATACGGGAACACTGAAGCTTTCTTT. Variable domain in full (rest from reference TRBV5-6 and TRBJ1-1): DAGVTQSPTHLIKTRGQQVTLRCSPKSGHDTVSWYQQALGQGPQFIFQYYEEEERQRGNFPDRFSGHQFPNYSSELNVNALLLGDSALYLCASSRPYGGYGNTEAFFGQGTRLTVV.

The chain uses TRBV25-1 and TRBJ2-7, with D perhaps given as TRBD1 or TRBD2 (6 bases each). CDR3 length equals 14 residues. Germline V gene data show CDR1 as MGHDK and CDR2 as SYGVNS. V lost 6 bases to trimming and J lost 6 bases, with 18 bases between them. The CDR3 sequence is CASRANREVSEQYF. CDR3 coding DNA: TGTGCCAGCAGAGCGAACAGGGAGGTGTCCGAGCAGTACTTC.